This T cell receptor beta chain stems from a study of beta chain features in type 1 diabetes. Trimming shortened V by 4 bases and J by 5 bases, and 23 bases separated the two germline ends. This CDR3 region has 17 residues. CDR1 KGHSH and CDR2 LQKENI come from the germline V gene. This clone was found a few times. Its matching antigen is unknown. About 120 mL of blood, on average, came from one heparinised draw per donor. Reverse transcribing all isolated RNA meant expressed TCRB transcripts were sequenced. Sequenced by immunoSEQ multiplex PCR; TCRdb stores in-frame clones only, minus some. The top ten hold approximately 0.02% of the sample, which has under 450,000 clones, roughly 16% seen once. General study points: VDJ junctions in type 1 diabetes patients carried more deletions and fewer insertions. PCR may have favored shorter templates equally in patients and controls. The study found moderately but significantly shorter TCRB CDR3s in all four CD4+ subsets of Type 1 diabetes patients.

Sequencing was carried out using naive CD4+ T cells from blood. V and J are TRBV18 and TRBJ2-5, with D possibly TRBD1 on 6 matching bases. The clonotype comes from a woman aged 18-30 years in good health. The CDR3 spells CASSRMSDSPSRETQYF. DNA for the CDR3: TGTGCCAGCTCACGGATGTCGGACAGCCCTTCGAGGGAGACCCAGTACTTC.